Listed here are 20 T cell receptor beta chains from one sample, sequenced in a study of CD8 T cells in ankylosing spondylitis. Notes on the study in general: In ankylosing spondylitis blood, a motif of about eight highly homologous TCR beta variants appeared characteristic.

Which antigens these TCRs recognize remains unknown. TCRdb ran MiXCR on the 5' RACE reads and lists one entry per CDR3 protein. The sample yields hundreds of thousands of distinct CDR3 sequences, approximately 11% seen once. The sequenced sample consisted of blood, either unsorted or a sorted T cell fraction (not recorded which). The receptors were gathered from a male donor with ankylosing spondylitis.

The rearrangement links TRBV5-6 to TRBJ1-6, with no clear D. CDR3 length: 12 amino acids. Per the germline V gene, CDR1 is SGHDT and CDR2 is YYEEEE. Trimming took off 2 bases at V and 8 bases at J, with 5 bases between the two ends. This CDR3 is CASSLPDSPLHF. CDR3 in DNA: TGTGCCAGCAGCTTACCGGATTCACCCCTCCACTTT. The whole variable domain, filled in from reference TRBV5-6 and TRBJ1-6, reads DAGVTQSPTHLIKTRGQQVTLRCSPKSGHDTVSWYQQALGQGPQFIFQYYEEEERQRGNFPDRFSGHQFPNYSSELNVNALLLGDSALYLCASSLPDSPLHFGNGTRLTVT.

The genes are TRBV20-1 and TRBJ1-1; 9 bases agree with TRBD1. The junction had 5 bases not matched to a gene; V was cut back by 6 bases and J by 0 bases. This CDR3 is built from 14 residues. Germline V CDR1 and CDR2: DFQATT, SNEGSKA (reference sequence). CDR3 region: CSARRTGVNTEAFF. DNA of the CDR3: TGCAGTGCCAGGAGGACAGGGGTGAACACTGAAGCTTTCTTT.

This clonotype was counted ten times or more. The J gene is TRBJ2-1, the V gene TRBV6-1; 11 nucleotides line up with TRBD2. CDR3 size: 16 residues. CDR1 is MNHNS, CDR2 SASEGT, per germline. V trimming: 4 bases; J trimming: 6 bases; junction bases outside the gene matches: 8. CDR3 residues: CASSGDELAGANEQFF. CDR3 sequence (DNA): TGTGCCAGCAGTGGGGACGAACTAGCGGGAGCCAATGAGCAGTTCTTC.

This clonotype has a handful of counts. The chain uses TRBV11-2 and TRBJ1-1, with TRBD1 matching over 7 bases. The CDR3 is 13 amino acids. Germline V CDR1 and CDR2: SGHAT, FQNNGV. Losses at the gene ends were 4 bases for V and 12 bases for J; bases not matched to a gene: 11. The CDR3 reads CASSSQGTESTFF. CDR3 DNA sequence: TGTGCCAGCAGCTCACAGGGGACCGAGTCGACTTTCTTT.

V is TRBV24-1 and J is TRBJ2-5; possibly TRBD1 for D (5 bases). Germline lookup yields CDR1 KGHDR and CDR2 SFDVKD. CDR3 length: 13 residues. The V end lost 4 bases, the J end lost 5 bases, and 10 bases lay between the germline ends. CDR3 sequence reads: CATSEGRDETQYF. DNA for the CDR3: TGTGCCACCAGTGAGGGCAGGGATGAGACCCAGTACTTC.

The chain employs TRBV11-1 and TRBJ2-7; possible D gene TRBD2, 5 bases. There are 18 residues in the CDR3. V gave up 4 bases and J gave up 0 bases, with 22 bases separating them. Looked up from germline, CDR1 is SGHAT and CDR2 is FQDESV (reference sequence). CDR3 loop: CASSSKGPRQSGSYEQYF. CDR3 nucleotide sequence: TGTGCCAGCAGCTCGAAAGGGCCCCGGCAGAGCGGCTCCTACGAGCAGTACTTC.

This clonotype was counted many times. Here the CDR3 reads CSVAGVPEAFF. CDR3 nucleotide sequence: TGCAGCGTTGCCGGGGTTCCTGAAGCTTTCTTT. The chain joins TRBV29-1 to TRBJ1-1; no reliable D call. The CDR3 is 11 amino acids. Germline CDR1 and CDR2: SQVTM and ANQGSEA. The V gene lost 4 bases and the J gene lost 6 bases, with 9 bases spanning the gap.

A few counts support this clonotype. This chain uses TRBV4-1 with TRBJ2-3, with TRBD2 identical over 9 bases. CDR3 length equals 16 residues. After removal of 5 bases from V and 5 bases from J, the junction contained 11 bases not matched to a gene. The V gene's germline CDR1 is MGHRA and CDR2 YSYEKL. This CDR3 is CASSARVAGVLDTQYF. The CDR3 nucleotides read TGCGCCAGCAGCGCTCGAGTAGCGGGAGTTTTAGATACGCAGTATTTT.

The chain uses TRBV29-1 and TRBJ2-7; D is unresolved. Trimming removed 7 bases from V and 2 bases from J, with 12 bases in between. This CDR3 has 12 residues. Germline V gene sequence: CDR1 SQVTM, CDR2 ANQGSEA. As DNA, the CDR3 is TGCAGCGGCCGGACGGCAGCCTACGAGCAGTACTTC. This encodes CSGRTAAYEQYF.

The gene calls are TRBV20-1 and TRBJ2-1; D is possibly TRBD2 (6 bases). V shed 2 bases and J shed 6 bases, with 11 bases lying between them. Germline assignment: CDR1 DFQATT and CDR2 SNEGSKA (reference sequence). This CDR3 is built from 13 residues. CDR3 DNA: TGCAGTGCTAGACCCACTAGCCGCAATGAGCAGTTCTTC. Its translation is CSARPTSRNEQFF.

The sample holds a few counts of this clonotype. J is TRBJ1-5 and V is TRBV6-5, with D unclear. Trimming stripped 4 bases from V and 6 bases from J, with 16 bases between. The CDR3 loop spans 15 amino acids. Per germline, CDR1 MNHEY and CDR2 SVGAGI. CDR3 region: CASSSSVTDRQPQHF. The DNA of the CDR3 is TGTGCCAGCAGTTCATCCGTCACAGACCGTCAGCCCCAGCATTTT.

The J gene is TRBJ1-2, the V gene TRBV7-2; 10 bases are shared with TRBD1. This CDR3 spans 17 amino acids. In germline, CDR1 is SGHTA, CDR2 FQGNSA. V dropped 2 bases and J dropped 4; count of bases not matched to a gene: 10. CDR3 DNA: TGTGCCAGCAGCTTAAGGACAGGGGGTGCCCTTGGCTATGGCTACACCTTC. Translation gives CASSLRTGGALGYGYTF. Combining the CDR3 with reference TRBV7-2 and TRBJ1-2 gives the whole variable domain GAGVSQSPSNKVTEKGKDVELRCDPISGHTALYWYRQSLGQGLEFLIYFQGNSAPDKSGLPSDRFSAERTGGSVSTLTIQRTQQEDSAVYLCASSLRTGGALGYGYTFGSGTRLTVV.

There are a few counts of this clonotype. This chain's CDR3 is CASSPGVTGETEAFF. Here the CDR3 DNA reads TGTGCCAGCAGCCCGGGGGTGACAGGGGAAACTGAAGCTTTCTTT. V gene TRBV3-1 combines with J gene TRBJ1-1; 8 nucleotides agree with TRBD1. CDR1 LGHDT and CDR2 YNNKEL come from the germline V gene (reference sequence). Trimming cost V 4 bases and J 5 bases; bases outside gene matches: 9. CDR3 length equals 15 residues.

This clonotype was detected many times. Here the CDR3 reads CASSQDLGGQPYNEQFF. CDR3 nucleotides: TGCGCCAGCAGCCAAGATCTAGGAGGGCAACCCTACAATGAGCAGTTCTTC. The V and J genes are TRBV4-1 and TRBJ2-1; tentatively, D is TRBD2 (6 bases). The germline V gene has CDR1 MGHRA and CDR2 YSYEKL. The CDR3 totals 17 residues. The germline V and J ends were trimmed by 0 bases and 2 bases, with 14 bases remaining between them.

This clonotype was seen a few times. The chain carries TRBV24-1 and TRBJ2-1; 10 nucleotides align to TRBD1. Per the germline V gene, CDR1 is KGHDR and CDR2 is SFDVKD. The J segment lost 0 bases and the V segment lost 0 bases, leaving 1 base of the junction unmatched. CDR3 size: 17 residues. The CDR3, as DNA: TGTGCCACCAGTGATTTGCGGACAGGGGGCTCCTACAATGAGCAGTTCTTC. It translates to CATSDLRTGGSYNEQFF.

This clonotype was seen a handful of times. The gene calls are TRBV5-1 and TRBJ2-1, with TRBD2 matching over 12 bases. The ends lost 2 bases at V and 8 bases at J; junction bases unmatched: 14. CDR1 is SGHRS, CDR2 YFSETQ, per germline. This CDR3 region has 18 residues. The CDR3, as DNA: TGCGCCAGCAGCTTAAGGACTAGCGGGATGGGTAGGTTCGATGAGCAGTTCTTC. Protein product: CASSLRTSGMGRFDEQFF.

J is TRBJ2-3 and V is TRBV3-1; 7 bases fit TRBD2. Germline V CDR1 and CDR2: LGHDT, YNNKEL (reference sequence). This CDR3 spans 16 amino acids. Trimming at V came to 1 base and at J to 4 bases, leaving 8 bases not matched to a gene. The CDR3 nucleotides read TGTGCCAGCAGCCAAGCGGGAGGCTCCGGGGCAGATACGCAGTATTTT. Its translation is CASSQAGGSGADTQYF.

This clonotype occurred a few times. The CDR3 protein is CASSSTGQGYQPQHF. CDR3 sequence (DNA): TGTGCCAGCAGTTCGACGGGACAGGGATATCAGCCCCAGCATTTT. The rearrangement uses TRBV12-3 or TRBV12-4 and TRBJ1-5; TRBD1 matches at 9 bases. Germline trimming cut 4 bases from V and 5 bases from J; bases unmatched to any gene: 6. CDR3 length: 15 residues.

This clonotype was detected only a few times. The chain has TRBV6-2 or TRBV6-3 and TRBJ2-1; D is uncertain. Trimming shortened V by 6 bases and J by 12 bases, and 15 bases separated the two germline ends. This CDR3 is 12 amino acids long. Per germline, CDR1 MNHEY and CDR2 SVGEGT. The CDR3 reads CASRSSYPRQFF. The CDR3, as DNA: TGTGCCAGCAGATCCTCCTACCCGCGGCAGTTCTTC.

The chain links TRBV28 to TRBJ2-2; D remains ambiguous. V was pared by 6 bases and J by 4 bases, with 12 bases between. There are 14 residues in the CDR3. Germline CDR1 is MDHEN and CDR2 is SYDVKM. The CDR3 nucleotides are TGTGCCAGCAGAAAGCCTCAGTTCACCGGGGAGCTGTTTTTT. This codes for CASRKPQFTGELFF.